These 25 T cell receptor beta chains originate from one sample sequenced in a study of blood T cell repertoires in COVID-19. Data came from immunoSEQ multiplex PCR; TCRdb stores just in-frame clones and leaves some out. The data hold more than 100,000 clones, with 87% observed a single time. The sample taken for sequencing was peripheral blood. These receptors all come from a man aged 45-60 years with active COVID-19.

This clone has only one observation. V is TRBV5-5 and J is TRBJ1-2; possibly TRBD1 for D (6 bases). CDR3 size: 14 residues. Germline CDR1 SGHKS, CDR2 YYEKEE (reference sequence). V gave up 4 bases and J gave up 5 bases, with 15 bases separating them. The DNA for the CDR3 is TGTGCCAGCAGCCCTACCGGGACACTTTATGGCTACACCTTC. Its translation: CASSPTGTLYGYTF.

The chain employs TRBV7-9 and TRBJ2-3, with 9 positions matching TRBD2. CDR3 length: 15 residues. Germline lookup yields CDR1 SEHNR and CDR2 FQNEAQ (reference sequence). With V trimmed by 1 base and J by 6 bases, 5 bases remained unmatched. Here the CDR3 DNA reads TGTGCCAGCAGCTTAGGTAGCGGGGGTCAGGATACGCAGTATTTT. Translated: CASSLGSGGQDTQYF.

The rearrangement joins TRBV4-1 to TRBJ2-7; TRBD2 agrees at 8 bases. This CDR3 is built from 16 residues. V shed 1 base, J shed 2 bases, and the junction held 7 bases outside the gene matches. Germline CDR1 reads MGHRA; CDR2 reads YSYEKL. DNA of the CDR3: TGCGCCAGCAGCCAAGCCCGGGGGGGAGGGCCCTACGAGCAGTACTTC. Protein product: CASSQARGGGPYEQYF.

V gene TRBV6-5 combines with J gene TRBJ2-7, with D unclear. Germline lookup yields CDR1 MNHEY and CDR2 SVGAGI. The CDR3 loop spans 12 amino acids. The V and J ends lost 8 bases and 3 bases respectively, with 11 bases between them. This CDR3 reads CASWSNDYEQYF. The DNA for the CDR3 is TGTGCCAGCTGGAGTAACGACTACGAGCAGTACTTC.

This clone has just one count. The gene calls are TRBV7-6 and TRBJ2-3, with D tentatively TRBD2 (5 bases). The V gene lost 4 bases and the J gene lost 4 bases, with 24 bases spanning the gap. The CDR3 has 18 amino acids. Germline V gene data show CDR1 as SGHVS and CDR2 as FNYEAQ. The CDR3 loop is CASSSRSGITSNPDTQYF. The CDR3 region has the DNA TGTGCCAGCAGCTCAAGGTCGGGAATAACCAGCAACCCAGATACGCAGTATTTT.

The chain recombines TRBV11-2 with TRBJ1-1; 9 bases are a match to TRBD1. Germline CDR1 is SGHAT and CDR2 is FQNNGV. The CDR3 contains 19 residues. The V and J ends lost 4 bases and 6 bases, in that order; junction bases with no gene match: 21. The CDR3 DNA is TGTGCCAGCAGCTATAGTGCGGTCCCGGGACAGGGAGTGGTGGCTGAAGCTTTCTTT. It specifies CASSYSAVPGQGVVAEAFF.

J is TRBJ2-5 and V is TRBV5-1, with TRBD2 as a possible D gene (6 bases). The CDR3 runs to 14 residues. V was trimmed by 4 bases and J by 0 bases, leaving 10 bases between them. Germline-derived CDR1 and CDR2 are SGHRS and YFSETQ. In nucleotides, the CDR3 is TGCGCCAGCAGCGCTGGGAGGTACCAAGAGACCCAGTACTTC. It codes for CASSAGRYQETQYF.

The chain is built from TRBV2 and TRBJ2-7; 7 positions match TRBD1. The CDR3 runs to 15 residues. Germline CDR1 is SNHLY and CDR2 is FYNNEI. V shed 1 base and J 6 bases; nucleotides not matched to a gene: 9. The CDR3 DNA follows: TGTGCCAGCAGTGAAGACAGGGGACGGGCCGCCGAGCAGTACTTC. This encodes CASSEDRGRAAEQYF.

J is TRBJ2-3 and V is TRBV9, with 7 bases that match TRBD1. Trimming removed 2 bases from V and 6 bases from J; junction bases left unmatched: 6. Germline V gene data show CDR1 as SGDLS and CDR2 as YYNGEE. The CDR3 is 14 residues long. The CDR3 DNA reads as TGTGCCAGCAGCGTCGGACAGGTGAGGGATACGCAGTATTTT. Its translation is CASSVGQVRDTQYF.

The chain carries TRBV2 and TRBJ2-7; D not resolved. V shed 4 bases and J shed 1 base, with 8 bases lying between them. Germline CDR1 reads SNHLY; CDR2 reads FYNNEI. The CDR3 has 13 amino acids. CDR3 bases: TGTGCCAGCAGTGTTCAACAGTCCTACGAGCAGTACTTC. Its protein product is CASSVQQSYEQYF.

This chain links TRBV4-3 with TRBJ2-2; 10 nucleotides line up with TRBD2. Germline assignment: CDR1 LGHNA and CDR2 YSLEER. This CDR3 is 17 amino acids long. The ends lost 0 bases at V and 5 bases at J; junction bases unmatched: 6. The CDR3 nucleotides are TGCGCCAGCAGCCAAGAGGCTAGCGGGGGCCGGACCGGGGAGCTGTTTTTT. This codes for CASSQEASGGRTGELFF.

The chain links TRBV27 to TRBJ2-7; D is perhaps TRBD2 (6 bases). Trimming pared 4 bases from V and 5 bases from J, leaving 15 bases between. Germline values: CDR1 MNHEY, CDR2 SMNVEV (reference sequence). This CDR3 is built from 14 residues. The CDR3 region is CASSYGGPRDEQYF. The CDR3 coding sequence is TGTGCCAGCAGTTATGGAGGGCCAAGGGACGAGCAGTACTTC.

V and J are TRBV18 and TRBJ2-2, with TRBD1 as a possible D gene (6 bases). Germline CDR1 and CDR2: KGHSH and LQKENI. Trimming removed 6 bases from V and 6 bases from J, with 20 bases in between. The CDR3 extends over 16 amino acids. The CDR3 nucleotides are TGTGCCAGCTCCCGGCACGGACAGCCGACCCCCGGGGAGCTGTTTTTT. Protein sequence: CASSRHGQPTPGELFF.

For this clone: One junction end disagrees with the germline gene, perhaps due to a read error. This rearrangement joins TRBV5-5 to TRBJ1-2; D is unresolved. The CDR3 spans 13 residues. Germline-derived CDR1 and CDR2 are SGHKS and YYEKEE (reference sequence). CDR3 region: CASSLVVAGFRAF. The CDR3, as DNA: TGTGCCAGCAGCTTGGTTGTCGCAGGTTTTAGAGCCTTC. Full variable domain (missing parts from reference TRBV5-5 and TRBJ1-2): DAGVTQSPTHLIKTRGQQVTLRCSPISGHKSVSWYQQVLGQGPQFIFQYYEKEERGRGNFPDRFSARQFPNYSSELNVNALLLGDSALYLCASSLVVAGFRAFGSGTRLTVV.

The chain recombines TRBV29-1 with TRBJ2-2; 7 bases are a match to TRBD1. There are 12 residues in the CDR3. The V and J ends lost 6 bases and 8 bases, in that order; junction bases with no gene match: 6. The germline V gene encodes CDR1 SQVTM and CDR2 ANQGSEA. CDR3 loop: CSVQDRVGELFF. DNA of the CDR3: TGCAGCGTACAAGACAGGGTTGGGGAGCTGTTTTTT.

This clone was seen once. The chain is built from TRBV6-5 and TRBJ1-1, with D possibly TRBD1 on 5 matching bases. Trimming pared 6 bases from V and 8 bases from J, leaving 13 bases between. Germline lookup yields CDR1 MNHEY and CDR2 SVGAGI. The CDR3 loop spans 12 amino acids. CDR3 nucleotides: TGTGCCAGCAGGGCAAGGGGCGCCGAAGCTTTCTTT. This translates into CASRARGAEAFF.

The rearrangement uses TRBV15 and TRBJ2-1; 11 nucleotides agree with TRBD2. The V gene end was trimmed by 3 bases and the J gene end by 9 bases; junction bases not matched to a gene: 10. CDR1 and CDR2 (germline): LNHNV, YYDKDF (reference sequence). This CDR3 is 16 amino acids long. The CDR3 sequence: CATSRANSGGAPEQFF. Written as DNA, the CDR3 is TGTGCCACCAGCAGGGCGAATAGCGGGGGGGCCCCTGAGCAGTTCTTC.

The chain uses TRBV9 and TRBJ2-5; TRBD2 aligns across 8 bases. Per germline, CDR1 SGDLS and CDR2 YYNGEE. The CDR3 runs to 14 residues. Trimming cost V 5 bases and J 3 bases; bases outside gene matches: 6. The CDR3 protein is CASSETSDKETQYF. The CDR3, as DNA: TGTGCCAGCAGTGAGACTAGCGATAAAGAGACCCAGTACTTC.

The rearrangement links TRBV7-3 to TRBJ1-1; perhaps TRBD1 as D (6 bases). This CDR3 region has 14 residues. Between the trimmed V and J ends, which lost 3 bases and 0 bases, there was a span of 8 bases. CDR1 is SGHTA, CDR2 FQGTGA, per germline. The CDR3 loop reads CASSFGTMNTEAFF. CDR3 sequence (DNA): TGTGCCAGCAGCTTCGGGACAATGAACACTGAAGCTTTCTTT.

The chain recombines TRBV27 with TRBJ1-1; 9 bases line up with TRBD1. Germline trimming cut 6 bases from V and 5 bases from J; bases unmatched to any gene: 7. Germline V gene data show CDR1 as MNHEY and CDR2 as SMNVEV (reference sequence). This CDR3 has 14 residues. CDR3 sequence: CASRRTGEGTEAFF. The CDR3 bases are TGTGCCAGCAGACGGACAGGGGAGGGGACTGAAGCTTTCTTT.

The chain has TRBV9 and TRBJ1-1; weak D call: TRBD1 (5 bases). V lost 0 bases and J 1 base, leaving 10 bases between the germline ends. CDR1 SGDLS and CDR2 YYNGEE come from the germline V gene. This CDR3 is 15 amino acids long. The DNA for the CDR3 is TGTGCCAGCAGCGTAGTCGCGGGACCGAACACTGAAGCTTTCTTT. This translates into CASSVVAGPNTEAFF.

V and J are TRBV6-2 or TRBV6-3 and TRBJ2-5, with 11 bases aligning to TRBD2. This CDR3 comprises 17 residues. CDR1 is MNHEY and CDR2 is SVGEGT in the germline V gene. With 5 bases clipped from V and 3 bases from J, the junction kept 11 bases outside the gene matches. The CDR3 nucleotides read TGTGCCAGCAGTATCGATATTAGCGGGGGGGCCGAAGAGACCCAGTACTTC. Residues: CASSIDISGGAEETQYF.

This clone was found once. The chain couples TRBV25-1 to TRBJ2-7; D possibly corresponds to TRBD1 (5 bases). The CDR3 consists of 15 residues. Germline CDR1 and CDR2: MGHDK and SYGVNS. V was clipped by 3 bases and J by 6 bases, with 18 bases between them. The CDR3 reads CASSDIGQNLGEQYF. As DNA, the CDR3 is TGTGCCAGCAGTGATATAGGACAAAATTTGGGCGAGCAGTACTTC.

This clone has only a few counts. The chain combines TRBV7-9 with TRBJ2-3; 14 nucleotides match TRBD2. V gave up 5 bases and J gave up 1 base; unmatched junction bases: 8. Germline CDR1 SEHNR, CDR2 FQNEAQ (reference sequence). The CDR3 totals 18 residues. The CDR3 DNA sequence: TGTGCCAGCAGCCGAAGAGGGACTAGCGGGGGCCGCACAGATACGCAGTATTTT. Its translation: CASSRRGTSGGRTDTQYF.

The chain employs TRBV5-4 and TRBJ2-7; 11 bases fit TRBD2. The CDR3 runs 15 residues. Looked up from germline, CDR1 is SGHNT and CDR2 is YYREEE (reference sequence). V shed 2 bases and J 6 bases; nucleotides not matched to a gene: 7. CDR3 sequence reads: CASSLSLAGVGEQYF. CDR3 DNA sequence: TGTGCCAGCAGCTTATCACTAGCGGGGGTTGGCGAGCAGTACTTC.